The TCR beta chain described here comes from a study of OX40 agonist ivuxolimab in advanced cancers. Regarding the study as a whole: More expanded clones were seen, on average, in CD8+ T cells than in CD4+.

This clone was seen once. Its antigen is as yet unknown. Measured with immunoSEQ multiplex PCR; TCRdb has only the in-frame clones, and not every one. The top ten hold around 3.3% of the sample, which has some 50,000 clones, less than 90% seen once. CDR1 is MDHEN, CDR2 SYDVKM, per germline. The CDR3 totals 12 residues. The V end lost 5 bases, the J end lost 11 bases, and 13 bases lay between the germline ends. This sequence originates from an adult with an advanced solid tumor such as melanoma, head and neck, liver or kidney cancer. The source was CD4+ or CD8+ T cells sorted from blood, collected in a trial of the OX40 agonist ivuxolimab. The chain has TRBV28 and TRBJ1-3, with a weak D call TRBD1 (5 bases). CDR3 region: CASSRGEAAIYF. Here the CDR3 DNA reads TGTGCCAGCAGTCGGGGGGAAGCCGCCATATATTTT.